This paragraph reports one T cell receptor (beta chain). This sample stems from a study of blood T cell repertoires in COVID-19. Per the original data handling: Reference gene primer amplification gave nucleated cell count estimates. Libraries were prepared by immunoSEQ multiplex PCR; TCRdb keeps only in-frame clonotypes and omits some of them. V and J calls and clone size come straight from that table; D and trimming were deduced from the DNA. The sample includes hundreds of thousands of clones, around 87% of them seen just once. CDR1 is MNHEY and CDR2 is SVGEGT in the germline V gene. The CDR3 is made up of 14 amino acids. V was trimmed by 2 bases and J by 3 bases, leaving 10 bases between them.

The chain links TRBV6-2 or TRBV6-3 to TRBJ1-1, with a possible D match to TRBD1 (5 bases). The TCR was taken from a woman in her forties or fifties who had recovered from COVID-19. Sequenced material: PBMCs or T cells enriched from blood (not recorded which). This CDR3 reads CASSYQGWYTEAFF. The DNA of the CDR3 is TGTGCCAGCAGTTACCAGGGTTGGTACACTGAAGCTTTCTTT.